This T cell receptor beta chain is drawn from a study of T cell changes during pregnancy in multiple sclerosis. Produced via immunoSEQ multiplex PCR; TCRdb's table is partial and in-frame only. Counted here are approximately 58,000 clones, 92% occurring once; the ten biggest clones make up approximately 0.15%. Germline V gives CDR1 SGHNT, CDR2 YYREEE (reference sequence). CDR3 size: 15 residues. V shed 4 bases and J 9 bases; nucleotides not matched to a gene: 11. This sample comprised CD4+ T cells from peripheral blood mononuclear cells, obtained after pregnancy. The chain uses TRBV5-4 and TRBJ2-7; 12 bases are shared with TRBD1. The origin of this receptor is a female donor in good health, enrolled as a control in a pregnancy study. CDR3 sequence reads: CASSTRDRGRYRQYF. Here the CDR3 DNA reads TGTGCCAGCAGCACCCGGGACAGGGGGCGATATAGGCAGTACTTC. Variable domain in full (rest from reference TRBV5-4 and TRBJ2-7): ETGVTQSPTHLIKTRGQQVTLRCSSQSGHNTVSWYQQALGQGPQFIFQYYREEENGRGNFPPRFSGLQFPNYSSELNVNALELDDSALYLCASSTRDRGRYRQYFGPGTRLTVT.